The following is a T cell receptor beta chain sequence with its context. Its specificity is unknown. This sample stems from a study of long-term antiretroviral therapy in people with HIV. On the study more broadly: About a decade before 2015, the earliest samples were taken when ART was typically delayed.

Donors needed at least one pre-ART PBMC sample plus at least two post-ART samples. Each participant with HIV received care in the United States. Points from the study as a whole: The study found narrower CDR3 length ranges in HIV repertoires than in controls.

Germline lookup yields CDR1 MGHRA and CDR2 YSYEKL. Trimming left V 4 bases short and J 4 bases short, with 13 bases between. CDR3 length: 14 amino acids. Running of the v3.0 immunoSEQ assay took place at survey level. Profiling relied on immunoSEQ multiplex PCR, and the TCRdb table lists in-frame clones only, not all of them. The sample has 30,000 to 40,000 clones, about four fifths seen once. The material was unsorted PBMCs, obtained 3 years after starting antiretroviral therapy. The TCR was taken from a man aged 50 or older with HIV. V usage is TRBV4-1 and J usage is TRBJ1-2, with D possibly matching TRBD1 (6 bases). The chain's CDR3 is CASSPRQVSYGYTF. CDR3 nucleotides: TGCGCCAGCAGCCCCCGACAGGTCAGCTATGGCTACACCTTC.